Below are 26 T cell receptor beta chains sequenced from a single sample in a study of blood T cell repertoires in COVID-19 (TCRdb year 2020). Library generation was performed with the immunoSEQ multiplex PCR assay. The table comes from immuneACCESS by way of TCRdb, which keeps in-frame sequences with V and J called. Part of the clones is missing from these tables; in studies checked, under half for an unresolved V gene and the rest for unknown reasons. Across this sample there are 260,000 or so clones, with 88% seen only once. Just under 9.5% of the sample is taken by the ten largest. What was sequenced was peripheral blood. The receptors derive from a man younger than 35 with active or convalescent COVID-19.

The chain uses TRBV19 and TRBJ1-4; no firm D call. V was cut by 6 bases and J by 3 bases, with 20 bases left in between. This CDR3 is built from 17 residues. CDR1 is LNHDA and CDR2 is SQIVND in the germline V gene (reference sequence). CDR3 in amino acids: CASSPATPIPSNEKLFF. The CDR3 region has the DNA TGTGCCAGTAGCCCTGCCACGCCTATACCATCTAATGAAAAACTGTTTTTT. The full variable domain, its missing parts supplied by reference TRBV19 and TRBJ1-4, is DGGITQSPKYLFRKEGQNVTLSCEQNLNHDAMYWYRQDPGQGLRLIYYSQIVNDFQKGDIAEGYSVSREKKESFPLTVTSAQKNPTAFYLCASSPATPIPSNEKLFFGSGTQLSVL.

The CDR3 is CASSSFDRDSEAFF. The CDR3 DNA reads as TGTGCCAGCAGTTCATTTGACCGGGACAGCGAAGCTTTCTTT. This chain connects TRBV28 to TRBJ1-1, with 7 nucleotides matching TRBD1. CDR1 MDHEN and CDR2 SYDVKM come from the germline V gene. The CDR3 has 14 amino acids. The J segment lost 8 bases and the V segment lost 4 bases, leaving 10 bases of the junction unmatched.

The V call is TRBV11-2, the J call TRBJ2-3; D gene unclear. Trimming took 1 base from V and 0 from J, leaving 8 bases between them. Per the germline V gene, CDR1 is SGHAT and CDR2 is FQNNGV. The length of the CDR3 is 15 residues. The CDR3 protein is CASSLVLPSTDTQYF. The CDR3 DNA sequence: TGTGCCAGCAGCTTAGTACTACCGAGCACAGATACGCAGTATTTT.

The gene calls are TRBV9 and TRBJ2-1, with a possible D match to TRBD1 (5 bases). This CDR3 contains 16 residues. V was trimmed by 3 bases and J by 2 bases, leaving 15 bases between them. The V gene's germline CDR1 is SGDLS and CDR2 YYNGEE. The CDR3 protein is CASSGSDRSPYNEQFF. CDR3 DNA: TGTGCCAGCAGCGGATCAGACAGATCACCCTACAATGAGCAGTTCTTC.

V and J are TRBV27 and TRBJ2-7; 9 bases match TRBD2. The CDR3 spans 16 residues. Germline V lookup: CDR1 MNHEY, CDR2 SMNVEV (reference sequence). Trimming removed 6 bases from V and 4 bases from J; junction bases left unmatched: 13. The CDR3 protein is CASRLRGAGGRYEQYF. The CDR3 nucleotides read TGTGCCAGCAGACTCCGGGGAGCGGGGGGCAGGTACGAGCAGTACTTC.

This clone was seen just once. The V call is TRBV20-1, the J call TRBJ2-7; D uncertain. CDR3 length equals 13 residues. Trimming removed 3 bases at V and 0 bases at J, with 9 bases between. CDR1 DFQATT and CDR2 SNEGSKA come from the germline V gene (reference sequence). The chain's CDR3 is CSASGLVSYEQYF. The CDR3 coding sequence is TGCAGTGCTAGTGGTTTAGTCTCCTACGAGCAGTACTTC.

The genes are TRBV9 and TRBJ2-5; 8 bases fit TRBD1. CDR1 is SGDLS and CDR2 is YYNGEE in the germline V gene. The CDR3 runs 14 residues. The V gene end was trimmed by 0 bases and the J gene end by 5 bases; junction bases not matched to a gene: 3. CDR3 nucleotide sequence: TGTGCCAGCAGCGTAGGGACAGGGAGTGAGACCCAGTACTTC. Its translation: CASSVGTGSETQYF.

The chain is built from TRBV4-1 and TRBJ2-7; 8 nucleotides agree with TRBD1. V shed 4 bases and J 1 base; nucleotides not matched to a gene: 9. The CDR3 totals 16 residues. Germline V gene data show CDR1 as MGHRA and CDR2 as YSYEKL. Written as DNA, the CDR3 is TGCGCCAGCAGCCCGGTTCGCCGACAGGGGTCCTACGAGCAGTACTTC. This codes for CASSPVRRQGSYEQYF.

By sample share, this clone is medium-sized. The chain employs TRBV6-4 and TRBJ2-2; TRBD1 matches at 9 bases. Trimming took 6 bases from V and 5 from J; bases not matched to a gene: 4. The CDR3 loop spans 14 amino acids. Germline values: CDR1 MRHNA, CDR2 SNTAGT. The CDR3 DNA is TGTGCCAGCAGCGGACAGGGGTCGACCGGGGAGCTGTTTTTT. It yields the protein CASSGQGSTGELFF.

This clone was detected ten times or more. The chain has TRBV15 and TRBJ2-7; 8 bases are shared with TRBD1. This CDR3 has 16 residues. Trimming at V came to 5 bases and at J to 0 bases, leaving 9 bases not matched to a gene. The germline gives CDR1 LNHNV, CDR2 YYDKDF (reference sequence). CDR3 in DNA: TGTGCCACCAGCGGCCAAAGACAGGGGAGCTCCTACGAGCAGTACTTC. This gives the protein CATSGQRQGSSYEQYF.

The chain links TRBV28 to TRBJ2-7; 10 bases align to TRBD1. CDR1 and CDR2 (germline): MDHEN, SYDVKM. V lost 5 bases to trimming and J lost 5 bases; unmatched junction nucleotides: 18. This CDR3 is 18 amino acids long. The CDR3 coding sequence is TGTGCCAGCAGTCCAGACTCCGGGACCGGGACAGGGGTCCACGAGCAGTACTTC. Its protein is CASSPDSGTGTGVHEQYF.

This clone is a singleton in its sample. The V and J genes are TRBV12-5 and TRBJ1-1; 7 bases map to TRBD1. The CDR3 has 20 amino acids. From germline, CDR1 is LGHNT and CDR2 FRNRAP. After removal of 2 bases from V and 0 bases from J, the junction contained 18 bases not matched to a gene. CDR3 in DNA: TGTGCTAGTGGTTTGCCGGAACGACAGGGCCGAGGGGGTATGAACACTGAAGCTTTCTTT. It encodes CASGLPERQGRGGMNTEAFF.

J is TRBJ2-1 and V is TRBV7-6; 7 positions agree with TRBD1. J was trimmed by 7 bases and V by 5 bases; bases with no gene match: 11. The CDR3 contains 15 residues. Germline loops: CDR1 SGHVS, CDR2 FNYEAQ. This chain's CDR3 is CASSPSTGVWNEQFF. CDR3 DNA: TGTGCCAGCAGCCCATCAACAGGGGTGTGGAATGAGCAGTTCTTC.

This sequence joins TRBV10-1 and TRBJ1-6; a possible D gene is TRBD1 (5 bases). The CDR3 extends over 17 amino acids. Trimming removed 8 bases from V and 0 bases from J, with 17 bases in between. Germline values: CDR1 WNHNN, CDR2 SYGVQD (reference sequence). Written as DNA, the CDR3 is TGCGCCAGCGGCACACAGGTATCGAGCTCCTATAATTCACCCCTCCACTTT. Amino acid sequence: CASGTQVSSSYNSPLHF.

The gene calls are TRBV12-5 and TRBJ1-4; perhaps TRBD1 as D (6 bases). V shed 0 bases and J shed 7 bases, with 9 bases lying between them. Germline V gene lookup returns CDR1 LGHNT and CDR2 FRNRAP. This CDR3 is built from 14 residues. In DNA form, the CDR3 reads TGTGCTAGTGGTTTGGTGGCAGGGGCTGAAAAACTGTTTTTT. Translated, it gives CASGLVAGAEKLFF.

This clone showed up just a few times. The CDR3 protein is CASSLEQETASYF. The CDR3 DNA is TGTGCCAGCAGCTTAGAGCAGGAGACAGCGTCGTATTTT. This chain links TRBV7-3 with TRBJ2-3; TRBD1 might be the D (5 bases). The CDR3 loop spans 13 amino acids. In germline, CDR1 is SGHTA, CDR2 FQGTGA. The V gene lost 2 bases and the J gene lost 14 bases, with 17 bases spanning the gap.

This clone was counted a single time. This chain links TRBV2 with TRBJ1-2; TRBD1 matches 8 bases. J was trimmed by 4 bases and V by 9 bases; bases with no gene match: 1. The CDR3 is made up of 11 amino acids. In germline, CDR1 is SNHLY, CDR2 FYNNEI. Here the CDR3 DNA reads TGTGCCAGGGGGACAGGCTATGGCTACACCTTC. This encodes CARGTGYGYTF.

The genes are TRBV6-5 and TRBJ2-3; 8 nucleotides match TRBD1. There are 15 residues in the CDR3. Germline values: CDR1 MNHEY, CDR2 SVGAGI. V lost 1 base and J lost 3; bases outside the gene matches: 3. CDR3 bases: TGTGCCAGCAGTTACTATCGACAGGGGACAGATACGCAGTATTTT. Encoded protein: CASSYYRQGTDTQYF.

To note about this clone: An end of the junction differs from the germline gene, which may be a read error. The chain couples TRBV9 to TRBJ1-1; tentative D call: TRBD1 (5 bases). Per the germline V gene, CDR1 is SGDLS and CDR2 is YYNGEE. This CDR3 is 9 amino acids long. The CDR3 sequence: CASTRRRGF. The CDR3 nucleotides are TGTGCCAGCACCCGGAGGAGGGGTTTC.

The CDR3 DNA is TGTGCCAGCAGCGGGACAGGGGTCTCCTACGAGCAGTACTTC. It translates to CASSGTGVSYEQYF. The chain couples TRBV6-2 or TRBV6-3 to TRBJ2-7, with 10 bases that match TRBD1. The CDR3 totals 14 residues. The J segment lost 0 bases and the V segment lost 6 bases, leaving 2 bases of the junction unmatched. Germline lookup yields CDR1 MNHEY and CDR2 SVGEGT.

This clone was detected a few times. Other DNA sequences from this sample encode an identical CDR3 as well. The chain is built from TRBV18 and TRBJ1-1; TRBD1 agrees at 9 bases. The CDR3 extends over 14 amino acids. Germline V gene sequence: CDR1 KGHSH, CDR2 LQKENI. With 6 bases clipped from V and 1 base from J, the junction kept 3 bases outside the gene matches. The DNA for the CDR3 is TGTGCCAGCTCCCCGGGACAGGGGAACACTGAAGCTTTCTTT. This translates into CASSPGQGNTEAFF. The whole variable domain, remainder taken from reference TRBV18 and TRBJ1-1, is NAGVMQNPRHLVRRRGQEARLRCSPMKGHSHVYWYRQLPEEGLKFMVYLQKENIIDESGMPKERFSAEFPKEGPSILRIQQVVRGDSAAYFCASSPGQGNTEAFFGQGTRLTVV.

This chain uses TRBV29-1 with TRBJ2-1; no clear D gene. CDR1 is SQVTM and CDR2 is ANQGSEA in the germline V gene. The CDR3 extends over 10 amino acids. The V gene lost 3 bases and the J gene lost 7 bases, with 4 bases spanning the gap. In nucleotides, the CDR3 is TGCAGCGTTGAGCAGAATGAGCAGTTCTTC. It translates to CSVEQNEQFF.

The chain couples TRBV20-1 to TRBJ2-4; TRBD1 matches 8 bases. The CDR3 is 14 residues long. The germline V gene has CDR1 DFQATT and CDR2 SNEGSKA (reference sequence). J was trimmed by 7 bases and V by 3 bases; bases with no gene match: 8. CDR3 in amino acids: CSASDWTGRNIQYF. CDR3 sequence (DNA): TGCAGTGCTAGTGATTGGACAGGGCGGAACATTCAGTACTTC.

The chain employs TRBV3-1 (or the pseudogene TRBV3-2) and TRBJ2-1; tentative D call: TRBD1 (6 bases). The germline V gene has CDR1 LGHDT and CDR2 YNNKEL (reference sequence). The CDR3 consists of 21 residues. V was pared by 1 base and J by 6 bases, with 31 bases between. CDR3 bases: TGTGCCAGCAGCCAAGTAAAGCCCGAGCCTTCCGGGACAAAAACCGCCAATGAGCAGTTCTTC. It is translated as CASSQVKPEPSGTKTANEQFF.

The chain combines TRBV18 with TRBJ1-4, with D perhaps TRBD1 (6 bases). V was pared by 3 bases and J by 4 bases, with 15 bases between. The germline CDR1 and CDR2 sequences are KGHSH and LQKENI. The CDR3 covers 16 residues. CDR3 DNA: TGTGCCAGCTCACCTGACAGGAAACTAGTTAATGAAAAACTGTTTTTT. This translates into CASSPDRKLVNEKLFF.

V and J are TRBV5-1 and TRBJ2-1; 11 bases are a match to TRBD2. The CDR3 has 17 residues. V shed 1 base and J 4 bases; nucleotides not matched to a gene: 7. Germline V gene sequence: CDR1 SGHRS, CDR2 YFSETQ. In DNA, the CDR3 is TGCGCCAGCAGCTTGCGGGCCGGGACTAGCGGTTACAATGAGCAGTTCTTC. Its translation: CASSLRAGTSGYNEQFF.